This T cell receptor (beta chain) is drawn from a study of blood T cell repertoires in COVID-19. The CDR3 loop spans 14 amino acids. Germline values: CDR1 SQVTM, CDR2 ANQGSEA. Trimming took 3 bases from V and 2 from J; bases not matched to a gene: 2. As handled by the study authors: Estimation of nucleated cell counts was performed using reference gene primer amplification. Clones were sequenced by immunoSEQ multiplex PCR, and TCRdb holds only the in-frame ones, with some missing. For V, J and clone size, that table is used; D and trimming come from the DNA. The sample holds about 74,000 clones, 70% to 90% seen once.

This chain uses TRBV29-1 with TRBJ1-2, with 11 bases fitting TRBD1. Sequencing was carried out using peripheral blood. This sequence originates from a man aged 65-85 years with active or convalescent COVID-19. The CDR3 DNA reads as TGCAGCGTTGAGGGGGACAGGGGGAACTATGGCTACACCTTC. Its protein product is CSVEGDRGNYGYTF.